The 17 T cell receptor beta chains in this list originate from one sample, sequenced in a study of blood T cell repertoires in COVID-19. Using immunoSEQ multiplex PCR, the repertoire was profiled, and TCRdb retains in-frame clones only, with some absent. The repertoire holds approximately 260,000 clones, with 85% to 90% as singletons. The sample comprised PBMCs or T cells enriched from blood (not recorded which). These receptor sequences come from a woman in her fifties or sixties who had recovered from COVID-19.

The chain uses TRBV29-1 and TRBJ2-7; weak D call: TRBD1 (6 bases). CDR3 size: 12 residues. The V gene lost 3 bases and the J gene lost 2 bases, with 8 bases spanning the gap. Germline V gene lookup returns CDR1 SQVTM and CDR2 ANQGSEA. CDR3 residues: CSVETGTYEQYF. The CDR3 DNA is TGCAGCGTTGAGACAGGTACCTACGAGCAGTACTTC.

The J gene is TRBJ2-7, the V gene TRBV11-3, with D possibly matching TRBD2 (7 bases). The V gene lost 0 bases and the J gene lost 2 bases, with 11 bases spanning the gap. Germline CDR1 is SGHNT and CDR2 is YENEEA. The CDR3 is made up of 15 amino acids. The CDR3 loop is CASSLDRGGTYEQYF. The CDR3 DNA reads TGTGCCAGCAGCTTAGACAGGGGAGGGACCTACGAGCAGTACTTC. Combining the CDR3 with reference TRBV11-3 and TRBJ2-7 gives the whole variable domain EAGVVQSPRYKIIEKKQPVAFWCNPISGHNTLYWYLQNLGQGPELLIRYENEEAVDDSQLPKDRFSAERLKGVDSTLKIQPAELGDSAVYLCASSLDRGGTYEQYFGPGTRLTVT.

The V and J genes are TRBV5-1 and TRBJ1-4; D not resolved. The CDR3 length is 15 residues. Trimming took off 1 base at V and 4 bases at J, with 11 bases between the two ends. Germline CDR1 reads SGHRS; CDR2 reads YFSETQ. The CDR3 loop is CASSLYGDLNEKLFF. The CDR3 DNA follows: TGCGCCAGCAGCTTGTACGGGGATCTTAATGAAAAACTGTTTTTT.

The chain combines TRBV9 with TRBJ1-2, with D perhaps matching TRBD1 (6 bases). The CDR3 contains 13 residues. Germline V lookup: CDR1 SGDLS, CDR2 YYNGEE. V gave up 5 bases and J gave up 4 bases, with 12 bases separating them. This CDR3 is CASRTAGAYGYTF. The CDR3 bases are TGTGCCAGCAGAACAGCAGGGGCCTATGGCTACACCTTC.

This clone was detected a few times. DNA of the CDR3: TGTGCCAGCAGCAAGAGTGGCGGCTACAATGAGCAGTTCTTC. Translated, it gives CASSKSGGYNEQFF. The V and J genes are TRBV7-9 and TRBJ2-1; D not resolved. Germline CDR1 SEHNR, CDR2 FQNEAQ (reference sequence). Trimming took off 5 bases at V and 3 bases at J, with 11 bases between the two ends. The CDR3 sequence is 14 residues long.

The rearrangement uses TRBV7-3 and TRBJ2-3; 7 bases line up with TRBD2. Losses at the gene ends were 5 bases for V and 6 bases for J; bases not matched to a gene: 11. Looked up from germline, CDR1 is SGHTA and CDR2 is FQGTGA. This CDR3 comprises 15 residues. The CDR3 region is CASSPGTMRRDTQYF. CDR3 DNA sequence: TGTGCCAGCAGCCCCGGGACTATGAGGAGGGATACGCAGTATTTT. The complete variable domain, with remaining parts taken from reference TRBV7-3 and TRBJ2-3, reads GAGVSQTPSNKVTEKGKYVELRCDPISGHTALYWYRQSLGQGPEFLIYFQGTGAADDSGLPNDRFFAVRPEGSVSTLKIQRTERGDSAVYLCASSPGTMRRDTQYFGPGTRLTVL.

V usage is TRBV28 and J usage is TRBJ1-2; 7 bases fit TRBD1. The ends lost 5 bases at V and 2 bases at J; junction bases unmatched: 5. CDR1 and CDR2 (germline): MDHEN, SYDVKM. CDR3 length: 14 residues. CDR3 nucleotide sequence: TGTGCCAGCAGTCCCGGGGGACAGAACTATGGCTACACCTTC. It encodes CASSPGGQNYGYTF.

The V call is TRBV6-5, the J call TRBJ2-2; 7 nucleotides match TRBD1. Trimming at V came to 8 bases and at J to 0 bases, leaving 6 bases not matched to a gene. The germline V gene has CDR1 MNHEY and CDR2 SVGAGI. CDR3 size: 15 residues. The chain's CDR3 is CASSTGTANTGELFF. DNA of the CDR3: TGTGCCAGCTCCACCGGGACAGCGAACACCGGGGAGCTGTTTTTT.

The gene calls are TRBV5-6 and TRBJ2-1; 7 bases agree with TRBD1. The CDR3 length is 15 residues. Losses at the gene ends were 3 bases for V and 0 bases for J; bases not matched to a gene: 3. Looked up from germline, CDR1 is SGHDT and CDR2 is YYEEEE. The CDR3 coding sequence is TGTGCCAGCAGCTCACGACAGGGCTCCTACAATGAGCAGTTCTTC. This gives the protein CASSSRQGSYNEQFF.

This clone appeared a few times. The chain employs TRBV11-2 and TRBJ1-1; the D gene is possibly TRBD1 (6 bases). The V end was cut by 4 bases, the J end by 6 bases, with 9 bases between. Germline loops: CDR1 SGHAT, CDR2 FQNNGV. CDR3 length equals 12 residues. CDR3 loop: CASSSTGSEAFF. CDR3 nucleotides: TGTGCCAGCAGCTCAACAGGGTCTGAAGCTTTCTTT.

CDR3 sequence (DNA): TGTGCCAGCAGTGATCCCGGGACAGGGTCTGAAAAACTGTTTTTT. Amino acids: CASSDPGTGSEKLFF. The chain couples TRBV25-1 to TRBJ1-4; TRBD1 matches at 9 bases. Germline CDR1 is MGHDK and CDR2 is SYGVNS. CDR3 length equals 15 residues. Germline trimming cut 3 bases from V and 7 bases from J; bases unmatched to any gene: 6.

This clone was observed once. The chain uses TRBV28 and TRBJ2-3; a possible D gene is TRBD2 (5 bases). This CDR3 region has 13 residues. The germline CDR1 and CDR2 sequences are MDHEN and SYDVKM. V was clipped by 6 bases and J by 2 bases, with 9 bases between them. In DNA form, the CDR3 reads TGTGCCAGCAGCCCGGGGATCACAGATACGCAGTATTTT. Amino acids: CASSPGITDTQYF.

Remarks on this clone: Germline and junction disagree at one end, which may indicate a read error. The J gene is TRBJ2-3, the V gene TRBV11-2; 13 bases are a match to TRBD2. Germline CDR1 is SGHAT and CDR2 is FQNNGV. The CDR3 loop spans 14 amino acids. CDR3 DNA sequence: TGTGCCAGCAGCTTCCCTCCCACTAGCGGGAGGGTGAATTTT. It is translated as CASSFPPTSGRVNF.

The gene calls are TRBV24-1 and TRBJ2-5, with unresolved D. Germline values: CDR1 KGHDR, CDR2 SFDVKD. Trimming pared 5 bases from V and 4 bases from J, leaving 7 bases between. This CDR3 is built from 12 residues. The CDR3: CATSAPGETQYF. CDR3 sequence (DNA): TGTGCCACCAGTGCCCCAGGAGAGACCCAGTACTTC.

J is TRBJ1-2 and V is TRBV30; TRBD1 is a possible D gene (6 bases). There are 15 residues in the CDR3. V was pared by 4 bases and J by 0 bases, with 15 bases between. In germline, CDR1 is GTSNPN, CDR2 SVGIG (reference sequence). The CDR3 coding sequence is TGTGCCTGGATGCGGGTGGGGGCAGCTAACTATGGCTACACCTTC. This gives the protein CAWMRVGAANYGYTF.

The chain uses TRBV27 and TRBJ2-2; possibly TRBD2 for D (7 bases). This CDR3 is 15 amino acids long. Germline V gene lookup returns CDR1 MNHEY and CDR2 SMNVEV (reference sequence). Trimming stripped 4 bases from V and 2 bases from J, with 11 bases between. The chain's CDR3 is CASSWGGLNTGELFF. The CDR3 DNA is TGTGCCAGCAGTTGGGGGGGCCTAAACACCGGGGAGCTGTTTTTT.

The rearrangement links TRBV6-1 to TRBJ1-1; D gene unclear. The CDR3 runs 15 residues. Germline V gene lookup returns CDR1 MNHNS and CDR2 SASEGT. V shed 2 bases and J shed 4 bases, with 14 bases lying between them. CDR3 residues: CASSEFRTGPTEAFF. The CDR3 bases are TGTGCCAGCAGTGAATTTCGGACTGGACCCACTGAAGCTTTCTTT.